Each of the 30 T cell receptor beta chains below was sequenced from the same sample in a study of T-cell memory formation after mild COVID-19. TCRdb re-called the 5' RACE reads with MiXCR, one entry per CDR3 protein. The sample shows about 610,000 distinct CDR3 sequences, roughly 17% of them seen only once. Sequencing was carried out using PBMCs or a T cell subset sorted from them (not recorded which). Every receptor here comes from an adult woman who had mild COVID-19 (a few samples of this study predate the infection). Cell type and time point are not known.

In its sample, this clonotype was seen a few times. The rearrangement links TRBV11-1 to TRBJ1-1; no reliable D call. Trimming shortened V by 5 bases and J by 1 base, and 20 bases separated the two germline ends. This CDR3 comprises 17 residues. Germline CDR1 reads SGHAT; CDR2 reads FQDESV (reference sequence). The CDR3 region is CASSRHGGRNANTEAFF. As DNA, the CDR3 is TGTGCCAGCAGCCGACACGGCGGGCGGAATGCGAACACTGAAGCTTTCTTT.

This clonotype has at least ten counts. The chain uses TRBV6-5 and TRBJ2-3; 10 bases align to TRBD2. Per germline, CDR1 MNHEY and CDR2 SVGAGI. With 6 bases clipped from V and 5 bases from J, the junction kept 8 bases outside the gene matches. CDR3 length: 15 residues. The CDR3 loop is CASRQAGGKGDTQYF. In DNA, the CDR3 is TGTGCCAGCAGACAAGCGGGAGGGAAGGGAGATACGCAGTATTTT.

The chain carries TRBV19 and TRBJ2-1; D unresolved. This CDR3 is built from 15 residues. CDR1 and CDR2 from the germline V gene are LNHDA and SQIVND (reference sequence). The V and J ends lost 3 bases and 7 bases respectively, with 16 bases between them. The chain's CDR3 is CASSIPGLMRNEQFF. Written as DNA, the CDR3 is TGTGCCAGTAGTATCCCCGGCCTGATGAGGAATGAGCAGTTCTTC.

J is TRBJ2-1 and V is TRBV7-3, with TRBD2 matching over 9 bases. Unmatched junction bases numbered 5, after V lost 8 bases and J lost 6 bases. Per the germline V gene, CDR1 is SGHTA and CDR2 is FQGTGA. CDR3 length: 13 amino acids. The CDR3 DNA reads TGTGCCAGCCGCCTAGCGGGAACCAATGAGCAGTTCTTC. Encoded protein: CASRLAGTNEQFF.

The gene calls are TRBV12-3 or TRBV12-4 and TRBJ2-1; possible D gene TRBD2, 6 bases. This CDR3 is 12 amino acids long. V was shortened by 6 bases and J by 14 bases, with 17 bases between the two germline ends. CDR3 nucleotides: TGTGCCAGCAGCGATACGACTAGATCGGAGTTCTTC. It yields the protein CASSDTTRSEFF.

The J gene is TRBJ2-7, the V gene TRBV30, with 13 positions matching TRBD2. In germline, CDR1 is GTSNPN, CDR2 SVGIG (reference sequence). J lost 4 bases, V lost 1 base, and 10 bases had no gene match. This CDR3 has 17 residues. The CDR3: CAWSAYRLAGGRYEQYF. CDR3 in DNA: TGTGCCTGGAGTGCTTATCGACTAGCGGGGGGAAGATACGAGCAGTACTTC.

This clonotype has a handful of counts. This CDR3 is CSVPSRGLIAKNIQYF. CDR3 nucleotides: TGCAGTGTCCCGTCGAGGGGACTAATAGCCAAAAACATTCAGTACTTC. The J gene is TRBJ2-4, the V gene TRBV20-1; 7 bases fit TRBD2. V lost 7 bases to trimming and J lost 0 bases; unmatched junction nucleotides: 12. The CDR3 sequence is 16 residues long. Germline CDR1 DFQATT, CDR2 SNEGSKA (reference sequence).

The V gene is TRBV15, the J gene TRBJ2-3; 7 bases are a match to TRBD1. The junction had 9 bases not matched to a gene; V was cut back by 3 bases and J by 3 bases. The CDR3 loop spans 16 amino acids. The V gene's germline CDR1 is LNHNV and CDR2 YYDKDF (reference sequence). The CDR3 sequence is CATSSRGGRGTDTQYF. The CDR3 DNA reads as TGTGCCACCAGCAGCCGAGGGGGCCGTGGAACAGATACGCAGTATTTT. Variable domain in full (rest from reference TRBV15 and TRBJ2-3): DAMVIQNPRYQVTQFGKPVTLSCSQTLNHNVMYWYQQKSSQAPKLLFHYYDKDFNNEADTPDNFQSRRPNTSFCFLDIRSPGLGDTAMYLCATSSRGGRGTDTQYFGPGTRLTVL.

The chain has TRBV18 and TRBJ1-2; D gene ambiguous. CDR3 length: 12 amino acids. V gave up 5 bases and J gave up 3 bases, with 7 bases separating them. CDR1 is KGHSH and CDR2 is LQKENI in the germline V gene. CDR3 sequence (DNA): TGTGCCAGCTCAAACAACGACTATGGCTACACCTTC. This encodes CASSNNDYGYTF. The variable domain in full, with the rest retrieved from reference TRBV18 and TRBJ1-2, is NAGVMQNPRHLVRRRGQEARLRCSPMKGHSHVYWYRQLPEEGLKFMVYLQKENIIDESGMPKERFSAEFPKEGPSILRIQQVVRGDSAAYFCASSNNDYGYTFGSGTRLTVV.

The rearrangement uses TRBV20-1 and TRBJ2-2; D gene uncertain. Looked up from germline, CDR1 is DFQATT and CDR2 is SNEGSKA (reference sequence). V gave up 0 bases and J gave up 7 bases, with 9 bases separating them. The CDR3 sequence is 13 residues long. The chain's CDR3 is CSARDGGRGELFF. CDR3 DNA sequence: TGCAGTGCTAGAGATGGTGGGCGCGGGGAGCTGTTTTTT.

V gene TRBV20-1 combines with J gene TRBJ2-3; unclear D gene. This CDR3 has 13 amino acids. V gave up 2 bases and J gave up 0 bases, with 6 bases separating them. Germline CDR1 reads DFQATT; CDR2 reads SNEGSKA (reference sequence). CDR3 sequence (DNA): TGCAGTGCTAGACACCAGAGCACAGATACGCAGTATTTT. It specifies CSARHQSTDTQYF.

The gene calls are TRBV27 and TRBJ2-7, with 10 bases identical to TRBD2. CDR1 and CDR2 from the germline V gene are MNHEY and SMNVEV (reference sequence). The CDR3 runs 14 residues. V gave up 7 bases and J gave up 5 bases; unmatched junction bases: 8. For the CDR3, the DNA is TGTGCCAGCACCCCCGGGACTAGCGTAGACGAGCAGTACTTC. This codes for CASTPGTSVDEQYF.

This clonotype was seen a few times. The chain couples TRBV7-6 to TRBJ2-1, with D possibly being TRBD1 (6 bases). Deletions cut 1 base from V and 9 bases from J, with 19 bases between. The CDR3 has 16 amino acids. Germline CDR1 reads SGHVS; CDR2 reads FNYEAQ. In DNA form, the CDR3 reads TGTGCCAGCAGCTTAGAAACCGCCGGGACAAAGGTTGAGCAGTTCTTC. Its protein product is CASSLETAGTKVEQFF.

The rearrangement uses TRBV5-1 and TRBJ2-3, with a tentative D call TRBD2 (5 bases). The V end was cut by 3 bases, the J end by 4 bases, with 12 bases between. CDR1 and CDR2 (germline): SGHRS, YFSETQ. This CDR3 spans 14 amino acids. CDR3: CASSSGDPSDTQYF. In nucleotides, the CDR3 is TGCGCCAGCAGCTCCGGGGATCCTTCAGATACGCAGTATTTT.

In its sample, this clonotype was seen a few times. V is TRBV9 and J is TRBJ2-7, with a possible D match to TRBD1 (6 bases). Germline V lookup: CDR1 SGDLS, CDR2 YYNGEE. V lost 3 bases to trimming and J lost 6 bases, with 13 bases between them. The CDR3 runs 13 residues. The CDR3, as DNA: TGTGCCAGCAGCGCCACGGGACAACCCGAGCAGTACTTC. This encodes CASSATGQPEQYF.

CDR3 nucleotides: TGTGCCACCAGCAGAGAGGCCCAGGGGGGCTATGGCTACACCTTC. Translating gives CATSREAQGGYGYTF. The rearrangement links TRBV15 to TRBJ1-2; 7 bases line up with TRBD1. The CDR3 runs 15 residues. Germline V gene data show CDR1 as LNHNV and CDR2 as YYDKDF (reference sequence). The junction had 5 bases not matched to a gene; V was cut back by 0 bases and J by 4 bases.

The rearrangement joins TRBV10-3 to TRBJ2-1, with D perhaps matching TRBD1 or TRBD2 (6 bases each). The CDR3 extends over 14 amino acids. Trimming removed 7 bases from V and 4 bases from J, with 14 bases in between. Germline-derived CDR1 and CDR2 are ENHRY and SYGVKD. This chain's CDR3 is CAINRAGQYNEQFF. CDR3 in DNA: TGTGCCATCAATCGTGCGGGACAATACAATGAGCAGTTCTTC.

This chain links TRBV11-2 with TRBJ1-2; TRBD1 might be the D (6 bases). Looked up from germline, CDR1 is SGHAT and CDR2 is FQNNGV. Trimming removed 4 bases from V and 2 bases from J, with 17 bases in between. This CDR3 region has 16 residues. The CDR3 reads CASSSRQDYVNYGYTF. CDR3 sequence (DNA): TGTGCCAGCAGCTCCAGACAGGACTATGTCAACTATGGCTACACCTTC.

The V gene is TRBV7-9, the J gene TRBJ1-1; 7 bases align to TRBD1. V gave up 5 bases and J gave up 10 bases; unmatched junction bases: 13. CDR1 is SEHNR and CDR2 is FQNEAQ in the germline V gene (reference sequence). The CDR3 consists of 14 residues. Here the CDR3 DNA reads TGTGCCAGCAGCACCTCCGGGACAGATGGTAGAGCTTTCTTT. This gives the protein CASSTSGTDGRAFF.

The J gene is TRBJ2-3, the V gene TRBV7-9; TRBD1 matches 8 bases. J gave up 5 bases and V 7 bases, and 8 bases lay outside the gene matches. The CDR3 extends over 14 amino acids. Germline CDR1 is SEHNR and CDR2 is FQNEAQ (reference sequence). In DNA form, the CDR3 reads TGTGCCAGCATCCCGACAGGGGAAGAAGATACGCAGTATTTT. Translation gives CASIPTGEEDTQYF.

This clonotype appeared a few times. The rearrangement uses TRBV7-2 and TRBJ2-1; 9 bases map to TRBD2. V lost 3 bases and J lost 3; bases outside the gene matches: 3. The CDR3 is 15 residues long. The germline CDR1 and CDR2 sequences are SGHTA and FQGNSA. The CDR3 DNA reads as TGTGCCAGCAGCTTGGCTAGCGGGGTCTACAATGAGCAGTTCTTC. This codes for CASSLASGVYNEQFF. Using reference TRBV7-2 and TRBJ2-1 for the parts outside the CDR3, the full variable domain is GAGVSQSPSNKVTEKGKDVELRCDPISGHTALYWYRQSLGQGLEFLIYFQGNSAPDKSGLPSDRFSAERTGGSVSTLTIQRTQQEDSAVYLCASSLASGVYNEQFFGPGTRLTVL.

The sample holds a few counts of this clonotype. The chain couples TRBV12-3 or TRBV12-4 to TRBJ2-1; 7 positions match TRBD2. Unmatched junction bases numbered 7, after V lost 3 bases and J lost 5 bases. CDR3 length equals 15 residues. The CDR3 sequence: CASSLRESPNNEQFF. The CDR3 DNA follows: TGTGCCAGCAGTTTGCGGGAGTCACCCAACAATGAGCAGTTCTTC.

This clonotype came up a few times. V usage is TRBV24-1 and J usage is TRBJ1-5; D uncertain. The CDR3 sequence is 14 residues long. The germline gives CDR1 KGHDR, CDR2 SFDVKD. The ends were cut back, 3 bases at V and 6 bases at J, with 11 bases in the middle. This CDR3 is CATSDPQTGQPQHF. CDR3 in DNA: TGTGCCACCAGTGATCCACAGACCGGTCAGCCCCAGCATTTT.

This clonotype was detected a few times. The V gene is TRBV24-1, the J gene TRBJ2-4; D perhaps matches TRBD2 (5 bases). From germline, CDR1 is KGHDR and CDR2 SFDVKD. The CDR3 spans 16 residues. V was shortened by 0 bases and J by 7 bases, with 15 bases between the two germline ends. The DNA for the CDR3 is TGTGCCACCAGTGATTTGCCCGGACCGAGGGAGAACATTCAGTACTTC. Encoded protein: CATSDLPGPRENIQYF.

The V call is TRBV4-3, the J call TRBJ1-2; unclear D gene. The CDR3 has 13 residues. Germline values: CDR1 LGHNA, CDR2 YSLEER. The V and J ends lost 1 base and 3 bases respectively, with 6 bases between them. CDR3 region: CASSQGPDYGYTF. The CDR3 nucleotides are TGCGCCAGCAGCCAAGGCCCGGACTATGGCTACACCTTC.

This clonotype was detected a few times. The V call is TRBV7-6, the J call TRBJ2-1; D may be TRBD1 (7 bases). CDR3 length: 15 amino acids. The V end was cut by 5 bases, the J end by 2 bases, with 13 bases between. The V gene's germline CDR1 is SGHVS and CDR2 FNYEAQ. CDR3 in DNA: TGTGCCAGCAGCCCAGGGGGACTCCCCTACAATGAGCAGTTCTTC. Protein sequence: CASSPGGLPYNEQFF.

This clonotype was counted a few times. The chain carries TRBV5-1 and TRBJ1-2; D perhaps matches TRBD1 (5 bases). Germline V gene sequence: CDR1 SGHRS, CDR2 YFSETQ. The CDR3 length is 14 residues. V dropped 4 bases and J dropped 6 bases, with 16 bases sitting between them. The CDR3 DNA follows: TGCGCCAGCAGCCTCTCGGGACGGATGGATGGCTACACCTTC. Residues: CASSLSGRMDGYTF.

This clonotype was found a few times. The gene calls are TRBV6-1 and TRBJ2-7; 9 nucleotides align to TRBD1. After removal of 6 bases from V and 7 bases from J, the junction contained 13 bases not matched to a gene. CDR1 and CDR2 (germline): MNHNS, SASEGT. The CDR3 extends over 15 amino acids. CDR3 sequence (DNA): TGTGCCAGCAGACCCCGGGACAGGGTGGTGCGGGAGCAGTACTTC. It codes for CASRPRDRVVREQYF.

The rearrangement uses TRBV7-2 and TRBJ1-2; 7 bases fit TRBD1. The CDR3 contains 17 residues. Germline V gene data show CDR1 as SGHTA and CDR2 as FQGNSA. J lost 8 bases, V lost 3 bases, and 18 bases had no gene match. CDR3 amino acids: CASSFSSAIGGSAGYTF. The CDR3 DNA follows: TGTGCCAGCAGCTTTAGTTCAGCGATAGGGGGCTCTGCGGGCTACACCTTC.

This clonotype was picked up a small number of times. J is TRBJ2-5 and V is TRBV27; 10 bases map to TRBD1. V shed 4 bases, J shed 5 bases, and the junction held 4 bases outside the gene matches. This CDR3 is 14 amino acids long. The germline V gene encodes CDR1 MNHEY and CDR2 SMNVEV (reference sequence). The CDR3 region is CASSWTGGWETQYF. The CDR3 DNA sequence: TGTGCCAGCAGTTGGACAGGGGGTTGGGAGACCCAGTACTTC.